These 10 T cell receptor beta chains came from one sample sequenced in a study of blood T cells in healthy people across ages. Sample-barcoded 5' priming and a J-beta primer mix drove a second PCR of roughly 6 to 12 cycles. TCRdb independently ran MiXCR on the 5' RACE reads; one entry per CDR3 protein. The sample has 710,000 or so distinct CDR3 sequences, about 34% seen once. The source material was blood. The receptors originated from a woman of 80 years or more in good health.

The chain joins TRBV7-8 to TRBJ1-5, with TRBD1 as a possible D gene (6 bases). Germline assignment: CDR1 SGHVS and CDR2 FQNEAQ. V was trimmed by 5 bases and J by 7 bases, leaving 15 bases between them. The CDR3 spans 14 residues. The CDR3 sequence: CASSTQGGPQPQHF. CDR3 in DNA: TGTGCCAGCAGCACACAAGGGGGGCCCCAGCCCCAGCATTTT.

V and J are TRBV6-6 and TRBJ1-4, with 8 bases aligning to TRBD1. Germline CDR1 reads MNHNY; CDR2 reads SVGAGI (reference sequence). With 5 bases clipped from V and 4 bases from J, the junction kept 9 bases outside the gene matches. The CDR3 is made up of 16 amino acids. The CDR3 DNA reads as TGTGCCAGCAGTGAGACCGGACAGGGCCATAATGAAAAACTGTTTTTT. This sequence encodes CASSETGQGHNEKLFF.

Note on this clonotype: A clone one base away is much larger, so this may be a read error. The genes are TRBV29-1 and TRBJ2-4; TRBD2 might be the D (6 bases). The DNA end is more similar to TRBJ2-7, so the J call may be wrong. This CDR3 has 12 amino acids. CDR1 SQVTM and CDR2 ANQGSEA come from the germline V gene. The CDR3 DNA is TGCAGCGTTGTGGATCGGGGGAGCGAGCAGTACTTC. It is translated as CSVVDRGSEQYF.

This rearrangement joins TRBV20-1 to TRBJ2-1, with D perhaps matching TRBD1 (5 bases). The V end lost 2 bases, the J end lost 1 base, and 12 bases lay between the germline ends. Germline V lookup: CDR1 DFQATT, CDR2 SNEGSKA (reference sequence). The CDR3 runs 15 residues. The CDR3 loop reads CSARKWGLSYNEQFF. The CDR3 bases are TGCAGTGCTAGAAAGTGGGGCTTATCCTACAATGAGCAGTTCTTC.

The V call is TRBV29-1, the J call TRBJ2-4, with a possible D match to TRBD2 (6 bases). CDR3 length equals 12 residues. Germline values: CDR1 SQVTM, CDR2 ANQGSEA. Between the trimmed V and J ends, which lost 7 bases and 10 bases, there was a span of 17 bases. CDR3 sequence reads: CSAGGVQGIQYF. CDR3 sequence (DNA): TGCAGCGCCGGAGGGGTCCAAGGTATTCAGTACTTC.

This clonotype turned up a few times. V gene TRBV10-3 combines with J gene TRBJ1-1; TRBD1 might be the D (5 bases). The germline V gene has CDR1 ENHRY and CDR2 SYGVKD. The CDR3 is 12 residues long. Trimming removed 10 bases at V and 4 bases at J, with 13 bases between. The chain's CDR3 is CATSREVTEAFF. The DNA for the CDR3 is TGTGCCACTAGCAGGGAAGTCACTGAAGCTTTCTTT.

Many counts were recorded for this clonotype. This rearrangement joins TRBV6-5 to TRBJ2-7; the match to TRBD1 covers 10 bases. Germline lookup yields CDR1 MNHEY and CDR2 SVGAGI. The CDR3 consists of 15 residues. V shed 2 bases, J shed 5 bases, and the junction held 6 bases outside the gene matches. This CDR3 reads CASSYPGQGKHEQYF. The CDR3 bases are TGTGCCAGCAGTTACCCGGGACAGGGGAAGCACGAGCAGTACTTC.

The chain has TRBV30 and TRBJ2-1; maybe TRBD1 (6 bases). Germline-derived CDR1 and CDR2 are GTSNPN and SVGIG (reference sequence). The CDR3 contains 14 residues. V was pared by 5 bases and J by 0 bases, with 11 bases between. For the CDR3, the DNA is TGTGCCTGGGAGAGCAGGGGCTCCTACAATGAGCAGTTCTTC. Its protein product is CAWESRGSYNEQFF.

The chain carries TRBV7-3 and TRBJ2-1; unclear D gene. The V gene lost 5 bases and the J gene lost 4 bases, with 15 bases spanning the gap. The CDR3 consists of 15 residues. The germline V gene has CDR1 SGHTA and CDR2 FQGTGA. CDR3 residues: CASSPSPKEYNEQFF. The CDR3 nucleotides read TGTGCCAGCAGCCCCTCCCCGAAAGAATACAATGAGCAGTTCTTC.

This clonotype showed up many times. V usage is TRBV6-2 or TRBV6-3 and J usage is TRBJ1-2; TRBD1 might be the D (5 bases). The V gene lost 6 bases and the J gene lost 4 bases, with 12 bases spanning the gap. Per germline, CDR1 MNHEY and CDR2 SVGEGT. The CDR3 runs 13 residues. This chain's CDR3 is CASSQGRLYGYTF. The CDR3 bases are TGTGCCAGCAGCCAGGGACGGCTCTATGGCTACACCTTC.